This TCR beta chain is from a study of shared clonotypes between healthy human individuals. There are a few counts of this clone. Its target is not known. The DNA input per sorted-subset replicate PCR was about 190 ng, corresponding to some 30,000 T cell genomes. Some clones are missing from TCRdb's copy, which holds only in-frame ones; the method was immunoSEQ multiplex PCR. The sample records around 940,000 clones, less than 85% being singletons. The CDR3 length is 14 residues. V lost 6 bases to trimming and J lost 0 bases, with 6 bases between them. CDR1 and CDR2 from the germline V gene are ENHRY and SYGVKD. Whole-study findings and limits: Rarefaction revealed incomplete sorted-subset sequencing despite large depth.

Negatively enriched CD4+ T cells were divided by CD45RA into naive and memory. This sequence joins TRBV10-3 and TRBJ2-6; no clear D. Source material: memory CD4+ T cells sorted from blood. The sample's subset: CD45RA-negative fraction. The sequence was collected from a man between 18 and 29 years old in good health. The CDR3 protein is CAIRNPSGANVLTF. CDR3 in DNA: TGTGCCATCAGAAACCCCTCTGGGGCCAACGTCCTGACTTTC.